This T cell receptor (beta chain) was recorded in a study of human T cells and chemical hapten exposure (dated by TCRdb to the early 2020s). Background on the whole study: For sensitization, 2% DPC in acetone was applied to a roughly 2 cm by roughly 2 cm area of upper inner arm skin. Weekly therapeutic DPC doses were additionally applied to the scalp of patients throughout the roughly 26-week study period. Patch testing was done on the upper back using Finn chambers containing 0.01% DPC, and results were scored after 6 days according to International Contact Dermatitis Research Group standards. Alopecia areata with under or over 50% scalp involvement, alopecia totalis and alopecia universalis were represented in the patient cohort, which was mostly female. Libraries were pooled for sequencing, and variation in per-sample TCR yields was attributed mainly to small differences in library volumes within the pool. The study tracked peripheral blood TCR repertoire changes in vivo during primary and secondary sensitization to the hapten diphenylcyclopropenone (DPC) in alopecia patients. Blood was sampled from patients pre-sensitization (week 0) and at 2, 6 and about 24 weeks after DPC sensitization. Around 30 alopecia patients provided blood for TCR sequencing at one to four time points (pre-sensitization, 2, 6 and 24 weeks).

The research as a whole found: Patch test score was positively correlated with the number of PT1 expanded TCRs, with significance at thresholds 8, 16 and 32 but not at 4. DPC sensitization did not change how many TCRs were above 1 in 1000 frequency, and no evidence was found of alterations in global repertoire structure. After repeated subsampling, the strength of the expansion versus patch-test correlation and the threshold at which it became significant changed. Expanded TCRs formed significantly more large CDR3 similarity clusters than pre-sensitization or healthy control sets, consistent with antigen-driven responses. Because all patients had alopecia, a presumed autoimmune disease, the immune response of the patients might differ from that of healthy individuals.

Library preparation was by RACE. TCRdb names NextSeq 500 as the instrument used. During library preparation, unique molecular identifiers were attached to individual cDNA molecules so that TCRs could be counted in a quantitative, reproducible way. From each blood RNA sample, both TCR alpha and TCR beta chains were sequenced. On the authors' methods: A median of around 96,000 TCRs per sample was observed, with a range of 23,224 to 690,600. The Decombinator software suite was used to annotate the V, J and CDR3 of the TCR reads. For PS versus PT1 abundance plots, all samples were subsampled to the same number of TCRs (28,000). TCRs were defined as expanded if absent before sensitization and observed at least eight times at the 2-week time point. Clones were called with MiXCR by TCRdb after fastp trimmed the public reads at Q25, and only in-frame beta chains were retained. Under each unique CDR3 protein, matching rows form one entry showing the most common genes and DNA. TCRdb's processing, not the authors' own work, is the source of the V and J calls. Here the sample has 100,000 or so distinct CDR3 sequences; about 10% occur a single time. 2.2% of the sample goes to the ten largest clones.

Deletion took 8 bases off V and 6 bases off J, with a span of 23 bases between the germline ends. As encoded in the germline V gene, CDR1 is KGHSH while CDR2 is LQKENI. Counted from cysteine to phenylalanine, this CDR3 has 16 amino acids. Only CDR3 DNA is held: 48 bases, read in frame from base 1. This specimen's time point label, interpreted: patch test 1, 2 weeks after DPC sensitization. Sample treatment or condition, as interpreted from the label and publication: therapeutic diphenylcyclopropenone sensitization with weekly scalp DPC. Blood at each patch-test visit was drawn before the patch test was applied. Eligible patients were aged 18 to 70, diagnosed with alopecia, deemed suitable for DPC therapy, and excluded if pregnant. Unfractionated whole blood was collected in Tempus Blood RNA tubes, and total RNA was extracted from that blood. This clonotype was observed a few times. It has no known antigen specificity. No clone much larger than this one lies a single base away; base qualities are absent.

The sample was whole blood, taken in connection with sensitization to the hapten diphenylcyclopropenone (DPC). This chain joins TRBV18 to TRBJ1-5; a tentative D call is TRBD1 (6 bases match). The receptor was derived from a man aged 40-50 years with alopecia areata. Some clones in this sample may be carry-over from other donors' samples. The CDR3 is CASPEMVLGAGQPQHF. The DNA reads TGTGCCAGCCCAGAAATGGTTTTGGGGGCTGGTCAGCCCCAGCATTTT.